The table lists the clone carrying this T cell receptor beta chain with a count of one. Antigen: not known. The data were taken from a study of T cell repertoires in cytomegalovirus infection. Across the whole study: CMV epitopes, recently identified HLA-C-restricted and well-studied HLA-B-restricted, were used. Carrying CMV and the relevant HLA type showed in public TCR beta signatures. Notes on the study in general: CMV-specific TCR beta clonotypes restricted by HLA-C were the ones dominating the ex vivo response.

This CDR3 comprises 15 residues. After removal of 5 bases from V and 10 bases from J, the junction contained 12 bases not matched to a gene. TCRdb itself ran the reads through MiXCR, one entry per CDR3 protein. The sample shows approximately 600,000 distinct CDR3 sequences, approximately 40% of them seen only once. The specimen was cultured PBMCs, collected from culture after CMV antigen stimulation. V gene TRBV12-3 or TRBV12-4 combines with J gene TRBJ2-1, with 9 bases identical to TRBD2. The receptor comes from a human donor in good health (CMV status not recorded). Some clones in this sample may be carry-over from other donors' samples. CDR3: CASSPGLAGSVEQFF. For the CDR3, the DNA is TGTGCCAGCAGTCCTGGGCTAGCGGGAAGCGTCGAGCAGTTCTTC.